This TCR beta chain derives from a study of blood T cell repertoires in COVID-19. Recruitment covered about 26 US areas and drew participants whose ages spanned about 18 to 90 years. In Cohort 3, a recovered donor had either two negative PCRs, clearance, or symptom resolution. Libraries were prepared by immunoSEQ multiplex PCR; TCRdb keeps only in-frame clonotypes and omits some of them. The sample holds hundreds of thousands of clones, roughly 85% seen once. V was trimmed by 3 bases and J by 4 bases, leaving 5 bases between them. Germline V gene data show CDR1 as DFQATT and CDR2 as SNEGSKA (reference sequence). This CDR3 comprises 11 residues.

The sequence was collected from a woman aged 40-49 years who had recovered from COVID-19. Material for sequencing was PBMCs or T cells enriched from blood (not recorded which). The V and J genes are TRBV20-1 and TRBJ2-3; no clear D. The DNA of the CDR3 is TGCAGTGCTAGGGAGCCAGATACGCAGTATTTT. Amino acids: CSAREPDTQYF.